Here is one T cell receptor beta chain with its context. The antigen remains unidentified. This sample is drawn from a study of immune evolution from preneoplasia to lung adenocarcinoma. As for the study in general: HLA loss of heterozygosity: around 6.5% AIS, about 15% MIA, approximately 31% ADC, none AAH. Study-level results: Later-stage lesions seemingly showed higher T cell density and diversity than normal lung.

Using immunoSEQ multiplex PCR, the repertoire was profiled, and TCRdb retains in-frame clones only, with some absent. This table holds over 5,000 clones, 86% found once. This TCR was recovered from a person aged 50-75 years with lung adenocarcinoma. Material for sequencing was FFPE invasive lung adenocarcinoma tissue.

In DNA, the CDR3 is TGCGCCAGCAGCTTGAGGCGGGATAGGGTATACGAGCAGTACTTC. It translates to CASSLRRDRVYEQYF. The V call is TRBV5-1, the J call TRBJ2-7; maybe TRBD2 (6 bases). Germline V gene lookup returns CDR1 SGHRS and CDR2 YFSETQ. CDR3 length: 15 residues. Deletions cut 1 base from V and 4 bases from J, with 15 bases between.